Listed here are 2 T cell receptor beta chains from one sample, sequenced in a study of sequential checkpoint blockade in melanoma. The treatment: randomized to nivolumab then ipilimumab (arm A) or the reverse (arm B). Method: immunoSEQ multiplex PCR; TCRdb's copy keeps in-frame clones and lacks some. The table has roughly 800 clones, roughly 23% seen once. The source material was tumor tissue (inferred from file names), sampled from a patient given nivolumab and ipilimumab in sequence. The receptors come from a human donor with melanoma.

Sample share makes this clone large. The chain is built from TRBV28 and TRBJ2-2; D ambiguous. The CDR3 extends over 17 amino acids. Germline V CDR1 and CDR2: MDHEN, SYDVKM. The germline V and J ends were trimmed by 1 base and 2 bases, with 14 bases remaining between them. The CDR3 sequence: CASSLSRADVNTGELFF. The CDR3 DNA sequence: TGTGCCAGCAGTTTATCCCGGGCAGACGTTAACACCGGGGAGCTGTTTTTT.

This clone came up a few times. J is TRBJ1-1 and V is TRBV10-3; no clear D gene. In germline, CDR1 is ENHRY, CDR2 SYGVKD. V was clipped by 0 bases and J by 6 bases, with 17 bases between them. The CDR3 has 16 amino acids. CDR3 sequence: CAISESSAGKNAEAFF. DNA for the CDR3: TGTGCCATCAGTGAGTCGAGTGCCGGGAAAAACGCTGAAGCTTTCTTT.